This T cell receptor beta chain was retrieved from a study of cytomegalovirus exposure and HLA in healthy donors. Study results and limitations: At a 0.05 false discovery rate, a later analysis found 15,000 to 20,000 TCR beta sequences to be associated with HLA alleles.

PCR used 60 Vbeta primers and 13 Jbeta primers. TCRdb keeps only in-frame clones here, not all; method: immunoSEQ multiplex PCR. This sample contains about 100,000 clones. Turning to this clone: The target antigen is unknown.

The germline V gene has CDR1 SGHVS and CDR2 FQNEAQ. CDR3 length: 14 amino acids. V lost 5 bases, J lost 6 bases, and 7 bases stayed unmatched. Sequenced input: PBMCs. This sequence joins TRBV7-8 and TRBJ1-5, with 7 bases identical to TRBD1. The source of this sequence is a middle-aged man in good health and CMV-seronegative. CDR3 nucleotide sequence: TGTGCCAGCAGCGAACGACAGGGCCTTCAGCCCCAGCATTTT. Its protein product is CASSERQGLQPQHF.